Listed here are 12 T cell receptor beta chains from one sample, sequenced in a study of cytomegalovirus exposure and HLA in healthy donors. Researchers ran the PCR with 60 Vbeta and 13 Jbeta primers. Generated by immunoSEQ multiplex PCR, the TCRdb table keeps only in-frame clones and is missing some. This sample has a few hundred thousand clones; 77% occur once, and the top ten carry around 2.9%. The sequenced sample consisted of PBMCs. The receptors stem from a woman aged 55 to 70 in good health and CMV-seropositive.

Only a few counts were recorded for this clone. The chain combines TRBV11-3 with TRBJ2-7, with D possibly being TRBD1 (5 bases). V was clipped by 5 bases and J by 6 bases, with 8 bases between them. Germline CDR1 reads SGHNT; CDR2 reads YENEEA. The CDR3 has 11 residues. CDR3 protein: CASSQGVEQYF. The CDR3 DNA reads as TGTGCCAGCAGCCAAGGGGTCGAGCAGTACTTC.

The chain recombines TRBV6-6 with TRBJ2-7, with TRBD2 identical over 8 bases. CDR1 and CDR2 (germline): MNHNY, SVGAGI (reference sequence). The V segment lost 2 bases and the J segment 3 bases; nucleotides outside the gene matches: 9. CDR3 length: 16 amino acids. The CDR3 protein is CASSYSGGGPVYEQYF. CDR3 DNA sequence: TGTGCCAGCAGTTACAGTGGCGGGGGGCCCGTCTACGAGCAGTACTTC.

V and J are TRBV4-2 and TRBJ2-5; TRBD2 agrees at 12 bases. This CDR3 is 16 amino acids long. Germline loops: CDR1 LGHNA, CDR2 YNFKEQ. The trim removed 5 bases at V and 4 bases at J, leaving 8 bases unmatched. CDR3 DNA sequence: TGTGCCAGCAGCGTCCAACTAGCGGGAGGAGGAGAGACCCAGTACTTC. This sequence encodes CASSVQLAGGGETQYF.

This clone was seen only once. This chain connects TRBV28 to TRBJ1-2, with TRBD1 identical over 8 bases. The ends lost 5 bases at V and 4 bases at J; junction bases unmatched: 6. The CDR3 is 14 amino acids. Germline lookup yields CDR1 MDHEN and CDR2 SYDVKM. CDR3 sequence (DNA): TGTGCCAGCAGTGTCGGACAGGGAGGCTATGGCTACACCTTC. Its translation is CASSVGQGGYGYTF.

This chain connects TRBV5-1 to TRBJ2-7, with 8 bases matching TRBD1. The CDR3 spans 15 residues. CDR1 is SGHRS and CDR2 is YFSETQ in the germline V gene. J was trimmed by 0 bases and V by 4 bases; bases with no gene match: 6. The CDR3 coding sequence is TGCGCCAGCAGCCCCCGGGACAGGCCCTCCTACGAGCAGTACTTC. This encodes CASSPRDRPSYEQYF.

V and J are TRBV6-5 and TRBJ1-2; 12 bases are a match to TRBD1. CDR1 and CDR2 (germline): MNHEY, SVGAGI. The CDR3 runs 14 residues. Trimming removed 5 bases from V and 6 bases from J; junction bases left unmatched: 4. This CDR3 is CASSQGQGANGYTF. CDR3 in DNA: TGTGCCAGCAGTCAGGGACAGGGGGCTAATGGCTACACCTTC.

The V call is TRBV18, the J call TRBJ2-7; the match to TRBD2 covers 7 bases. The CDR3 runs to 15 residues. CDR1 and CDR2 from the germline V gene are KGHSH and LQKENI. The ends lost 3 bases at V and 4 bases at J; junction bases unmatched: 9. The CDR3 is CASSPPGLAEYEQYF. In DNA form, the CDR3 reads TGTGCCAGCTCACCTCCGGGCCTAGCGGAATACGAGCAGTACTTC.

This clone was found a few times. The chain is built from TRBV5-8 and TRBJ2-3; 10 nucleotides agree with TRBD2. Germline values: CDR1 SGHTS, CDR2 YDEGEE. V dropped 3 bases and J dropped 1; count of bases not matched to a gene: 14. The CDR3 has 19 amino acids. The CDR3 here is CASSWDLTSGTSGTDTQYF. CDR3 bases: TGTGCCAGCAGCTGGGATCTTACCTCCGGGACTAGCGGCACAGATACGCAGTATTTT.

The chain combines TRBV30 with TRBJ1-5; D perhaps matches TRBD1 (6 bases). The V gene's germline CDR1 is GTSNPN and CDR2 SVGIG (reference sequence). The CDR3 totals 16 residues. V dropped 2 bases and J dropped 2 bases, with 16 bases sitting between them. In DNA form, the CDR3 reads TGTGCCTGGAGTATTCTGGGGGCCGTGGGCAATCAGCCCCAGCATTTT. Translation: CAWSILGAVGNQPQHF.

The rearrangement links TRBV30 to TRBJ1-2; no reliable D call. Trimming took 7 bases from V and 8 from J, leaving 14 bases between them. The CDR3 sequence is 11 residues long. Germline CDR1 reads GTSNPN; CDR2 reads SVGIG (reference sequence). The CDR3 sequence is CALYGFDGYTF. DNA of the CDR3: TGTGCCTTATACGGGTTTGACGGCTACACCTTC.

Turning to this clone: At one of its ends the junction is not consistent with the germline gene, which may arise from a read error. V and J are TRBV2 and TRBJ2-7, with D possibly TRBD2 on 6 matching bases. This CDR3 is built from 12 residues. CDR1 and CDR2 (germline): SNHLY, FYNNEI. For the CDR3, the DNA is TGTGCCAGCACCGGGACTTCCTATGAGCAGTACTTC. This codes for CASTGTSYEQYF.

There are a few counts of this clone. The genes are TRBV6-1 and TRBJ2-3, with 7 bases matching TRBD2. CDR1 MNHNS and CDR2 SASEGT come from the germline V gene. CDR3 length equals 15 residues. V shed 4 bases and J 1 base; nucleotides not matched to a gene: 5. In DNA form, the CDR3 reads TGTGCCAGCAGTGTATCGGGAGGAGGCACAGATACGCAGTATTTT. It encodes CASSVSGGGTDTQYF.